The sequence of this TCR beta chain was determined in a study of blood T cells in healthy people across ages. V was clipped by 4 bases and J by 0 bases, with 12 bases between them. From germline, CDR1 is SGHRS and CDR2 YFSETQ. The CDR3 is 15 residues long. A second PCR of roughly 7 to 11 cycles used a sample-barcoded 5' primer and a J-beta primer mix. TCRdb passed the 5' RACE reads through MiXCR, listing each CDR3 protein once. The sample lists about 1.4 million distinct CDR3 sequences, 55% to 75% occurring once. This TCR was recovered from a man between 18 and 29 years old in good health. The rearrangement links TRBV5-1 to TRBJ2-3; D unclear. Sequenced input: blood. CDR3 protein: CASSQSDRSTDTQYF. Here the CDR3 DNA reads TGCGCCAGCAGCCAATCGGACCGAAGCACAGATACGCAGTATTTT.